Shown below are 5 T cell receptor beta chains from a single sample sequenced in a study of neurological immune-mediated disorders. One entry per CDR3 protein results from TCRdb running MiXCR on the 5' RACE reads. The sample shows roughly 98,000 distinct CDR3 sequences, approximately 13% of them seen only once. Time point meaning: longitudinal time-point 2. The sequenced sample consisted of PBMCs. Receptors were obtained from a female donor with HTLV-1-associated myelopathy (HAM/TSP).

The chain couples TRBV29-1 to TRBJ1-5; TRBD1 is a possible D gene (5 bases). V was clipped by 6 bases and J by 3 bases, with 9 bases between them. The CDR3 length is 12 residues. The germline gives CDR1 SQVTM, CDR2 ANQGSEA. The CDR3 here is CSVGGNNQPQHF. The CDR3 coding sequence is TGCAGCGTGGGGGGGAACAATCAGCCCCAGCATTTT.

The sample holds many counts of this clonotype. V is TRBV6-5 and J is TRBJ2-1; 11 bases line up with TRBD1. CDR1 is MNHEY and CDR2 is SVGAGI in the germline V gene. V shed 2 bases and J 6 bases; nucleotides not matched to a gene: 0. The CDR3 consists of 14 residues. The CDR3 nucleotides are TGTGCCAGCAGTTACGGACAGGGGGCCAATGAGCAGTTCTTC. Protein: CASSYGQGANEQFF.

This clonotype has a count of ten or more. This rearrangement joins TRBV28 to TRBJ1-1; no reliable D call. V dropped 1 base and J dropped 5 bases, with 14 bases sitting between them. From germline, CDR1 is MDHEN and CDR2 SYDVKM. The CDR3 is 15 residues long. For the CDR3, the DNA is TGTGCCAGCAGTTTATTCTCCGGGTTCACGACTGAAGCTTTCTTT. This codes for CASSLFSGFTTEAFF.

The table lists this clonotype with many counts. The V and J genes are TRBV20-1 and TRBJ1-5; D may be TRBD1 (5 bases). With 3 bases removed from V and 7 bases from J, the gap between germline ends came to 13 bases. Germline V gene data show CDR1 as DFQATT and CDR2 as SNEGSKA (reference sequence). CDR3 size: 13 residues. In DNA form, the CDR3 reads TGCAGTGCTAGTGGGGGGATCAGGCAGCCCCAGCATTTT. Translating it yields CSASGGIRQPQHF.

The CDR3 DNA follows: TGCGCCAGCAGCCTCCCCGTCCAGCCAAATGAGCAGTTCTTC. Its translation is CASSLPVQPNEQFF. The chain carries TRBV5-1 and TRBJ2-1; the D is unclear. V dropped 4 bases and J dropped 7 bases, with 15 bases sitting between them. The CDR3 runs to 14 residues. Germline-derived CDR1 and CDR2 are SGHRS and YFSETQ.